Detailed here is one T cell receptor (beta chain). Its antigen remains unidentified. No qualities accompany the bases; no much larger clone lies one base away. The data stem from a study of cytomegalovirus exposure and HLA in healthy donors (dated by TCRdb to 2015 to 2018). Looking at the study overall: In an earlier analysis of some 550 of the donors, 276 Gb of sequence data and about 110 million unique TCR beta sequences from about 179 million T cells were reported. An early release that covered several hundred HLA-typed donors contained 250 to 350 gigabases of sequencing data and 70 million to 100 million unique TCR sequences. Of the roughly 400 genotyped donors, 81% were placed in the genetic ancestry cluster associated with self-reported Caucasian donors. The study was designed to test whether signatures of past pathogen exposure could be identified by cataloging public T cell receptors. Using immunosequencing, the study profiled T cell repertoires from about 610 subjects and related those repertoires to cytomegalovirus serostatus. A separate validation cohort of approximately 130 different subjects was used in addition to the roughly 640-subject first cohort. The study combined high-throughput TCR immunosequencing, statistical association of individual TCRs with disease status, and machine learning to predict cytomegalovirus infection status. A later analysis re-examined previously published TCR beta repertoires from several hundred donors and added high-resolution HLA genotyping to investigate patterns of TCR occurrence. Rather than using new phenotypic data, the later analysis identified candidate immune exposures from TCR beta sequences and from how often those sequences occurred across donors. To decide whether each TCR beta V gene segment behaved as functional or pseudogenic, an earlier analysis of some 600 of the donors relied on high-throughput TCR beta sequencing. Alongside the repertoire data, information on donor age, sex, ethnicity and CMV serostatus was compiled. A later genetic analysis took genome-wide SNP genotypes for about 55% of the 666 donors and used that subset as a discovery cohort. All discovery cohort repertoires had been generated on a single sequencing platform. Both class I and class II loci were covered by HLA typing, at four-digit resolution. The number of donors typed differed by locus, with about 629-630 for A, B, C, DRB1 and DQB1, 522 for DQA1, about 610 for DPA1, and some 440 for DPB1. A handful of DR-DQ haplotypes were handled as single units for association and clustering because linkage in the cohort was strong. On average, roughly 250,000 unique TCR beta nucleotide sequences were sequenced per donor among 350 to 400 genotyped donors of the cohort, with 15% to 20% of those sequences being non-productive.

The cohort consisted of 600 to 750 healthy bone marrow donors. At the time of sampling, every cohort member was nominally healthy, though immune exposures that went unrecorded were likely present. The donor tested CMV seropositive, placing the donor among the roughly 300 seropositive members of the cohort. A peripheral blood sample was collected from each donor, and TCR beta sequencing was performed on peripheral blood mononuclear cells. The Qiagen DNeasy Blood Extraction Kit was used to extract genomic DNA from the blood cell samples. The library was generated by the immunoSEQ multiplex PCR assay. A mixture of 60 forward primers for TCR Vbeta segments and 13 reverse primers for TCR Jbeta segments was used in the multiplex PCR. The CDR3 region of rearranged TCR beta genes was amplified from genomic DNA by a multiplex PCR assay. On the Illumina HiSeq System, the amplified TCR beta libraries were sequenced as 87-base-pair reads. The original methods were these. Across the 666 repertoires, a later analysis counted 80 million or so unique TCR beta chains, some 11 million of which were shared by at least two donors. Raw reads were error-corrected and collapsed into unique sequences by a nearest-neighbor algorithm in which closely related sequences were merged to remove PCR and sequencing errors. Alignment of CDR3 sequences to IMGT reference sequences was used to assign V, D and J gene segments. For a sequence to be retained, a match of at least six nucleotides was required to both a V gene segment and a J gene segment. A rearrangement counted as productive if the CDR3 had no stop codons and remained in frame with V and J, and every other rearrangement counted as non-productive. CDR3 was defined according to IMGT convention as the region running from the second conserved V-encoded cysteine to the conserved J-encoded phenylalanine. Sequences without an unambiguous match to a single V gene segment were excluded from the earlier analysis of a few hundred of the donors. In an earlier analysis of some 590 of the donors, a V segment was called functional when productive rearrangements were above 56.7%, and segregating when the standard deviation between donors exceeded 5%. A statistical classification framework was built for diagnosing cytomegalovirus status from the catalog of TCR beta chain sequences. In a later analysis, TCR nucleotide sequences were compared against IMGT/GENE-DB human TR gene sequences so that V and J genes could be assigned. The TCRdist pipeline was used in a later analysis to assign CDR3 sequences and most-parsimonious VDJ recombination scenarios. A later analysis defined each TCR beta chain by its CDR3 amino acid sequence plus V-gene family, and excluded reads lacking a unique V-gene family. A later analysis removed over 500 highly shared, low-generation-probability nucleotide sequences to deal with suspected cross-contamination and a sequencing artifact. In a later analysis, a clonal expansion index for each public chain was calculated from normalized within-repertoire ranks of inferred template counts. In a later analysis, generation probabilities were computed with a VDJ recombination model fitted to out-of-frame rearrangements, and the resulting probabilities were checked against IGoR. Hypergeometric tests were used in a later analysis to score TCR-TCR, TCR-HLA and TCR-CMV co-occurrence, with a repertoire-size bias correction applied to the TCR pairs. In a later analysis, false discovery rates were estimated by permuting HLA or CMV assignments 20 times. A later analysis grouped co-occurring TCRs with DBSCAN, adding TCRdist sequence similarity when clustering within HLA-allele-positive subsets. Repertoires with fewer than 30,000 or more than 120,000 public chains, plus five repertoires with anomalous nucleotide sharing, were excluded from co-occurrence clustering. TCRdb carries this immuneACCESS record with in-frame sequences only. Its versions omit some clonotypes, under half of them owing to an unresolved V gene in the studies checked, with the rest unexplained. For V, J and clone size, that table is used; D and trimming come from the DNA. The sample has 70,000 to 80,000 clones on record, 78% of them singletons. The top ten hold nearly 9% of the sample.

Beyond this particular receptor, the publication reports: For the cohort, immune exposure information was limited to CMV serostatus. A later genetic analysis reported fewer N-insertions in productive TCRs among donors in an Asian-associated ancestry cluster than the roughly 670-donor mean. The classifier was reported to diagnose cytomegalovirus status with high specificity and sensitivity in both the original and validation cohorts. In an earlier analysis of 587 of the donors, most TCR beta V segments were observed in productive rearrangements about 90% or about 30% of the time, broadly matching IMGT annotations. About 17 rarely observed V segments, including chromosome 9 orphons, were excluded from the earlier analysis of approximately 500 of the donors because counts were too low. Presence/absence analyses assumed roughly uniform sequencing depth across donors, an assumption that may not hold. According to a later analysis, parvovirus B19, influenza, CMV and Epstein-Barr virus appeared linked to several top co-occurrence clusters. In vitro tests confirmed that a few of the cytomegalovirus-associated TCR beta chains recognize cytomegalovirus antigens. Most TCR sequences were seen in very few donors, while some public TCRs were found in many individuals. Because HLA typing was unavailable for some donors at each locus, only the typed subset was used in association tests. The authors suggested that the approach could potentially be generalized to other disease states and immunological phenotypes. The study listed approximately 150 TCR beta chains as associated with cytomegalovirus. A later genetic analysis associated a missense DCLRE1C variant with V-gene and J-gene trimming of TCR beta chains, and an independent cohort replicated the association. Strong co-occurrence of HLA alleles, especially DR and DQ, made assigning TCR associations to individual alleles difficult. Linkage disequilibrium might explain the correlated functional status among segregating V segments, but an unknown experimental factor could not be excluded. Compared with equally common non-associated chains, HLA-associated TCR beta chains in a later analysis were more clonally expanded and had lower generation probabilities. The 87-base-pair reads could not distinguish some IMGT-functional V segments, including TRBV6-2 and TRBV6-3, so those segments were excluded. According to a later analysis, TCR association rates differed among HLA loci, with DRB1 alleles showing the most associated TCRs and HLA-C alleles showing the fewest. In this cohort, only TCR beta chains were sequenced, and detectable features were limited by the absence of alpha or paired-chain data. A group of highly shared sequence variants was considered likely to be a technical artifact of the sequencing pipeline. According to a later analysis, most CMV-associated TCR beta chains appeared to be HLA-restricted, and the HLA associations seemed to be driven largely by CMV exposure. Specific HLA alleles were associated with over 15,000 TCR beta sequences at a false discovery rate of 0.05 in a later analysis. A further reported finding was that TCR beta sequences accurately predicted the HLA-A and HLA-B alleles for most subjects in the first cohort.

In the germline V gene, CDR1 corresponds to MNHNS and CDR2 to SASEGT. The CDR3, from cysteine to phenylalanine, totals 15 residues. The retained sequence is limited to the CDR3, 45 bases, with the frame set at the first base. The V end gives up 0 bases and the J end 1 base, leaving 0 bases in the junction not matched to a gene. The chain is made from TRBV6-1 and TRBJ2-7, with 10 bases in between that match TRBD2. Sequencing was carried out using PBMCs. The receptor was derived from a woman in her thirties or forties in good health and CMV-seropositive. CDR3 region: CASSEALAGSYEQYF. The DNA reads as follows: TGTGCCAGCAGTGAAGCACTAGCGGGGTCCTACGAGCAGTACTTC.